The 14 T cell receptor beta chains presented below share a single source sample, sequenced in a study of T cells in Graves' hyperthyroidism and ophthalmopathy (dated by TCRdb to about 2019). The method was multiplex PCR. Sequencer: Illumina HiSeq 2000. The TCR beta CDR3 regions were amplified from RNA transcripts. For the first round of RT-PCR on the TCR CDR3, the HTBI primer set was used together with the Qiagen OneStep RT-PCR kit. TCRdb redid the processing of the public reads, applying fastp at Q25 and MiXCR, and retained in-frame beta chains. Rows are unified per CDR3 protein, each entry keeping the most common DNA and genes. For this sample there are around 420,000 distinct CDR3 sequences; about 13% appear just once. Approximately 5.3% of the sample rests with the top ten. The source material was blood. Receptors were obtained from a woman aged 18-29 years with Graves' hyperthyroidism.

In this sample, this clonotype turned up a few times. The chain joins TRBV20-1 to TRBJ2-1; D is unresolved. Looked up from germline, CDR1 is DFQATT and CDR2 is SNEGSKA (reference sequence). The V gene lost 3 bases and the J gene lost 0 bases, with 12 bases spanning the gap. The CDR3 totals 15 residues. CDR3 protein: CSASPPLSSYNEQFF. The CDR3 DNA reads TGCAGTGCTAGTCCTCCCCTAAGCTCCTACAATGAGCAGTTCTTC.

This clonotype was detected many times. V and J are TRBV11-2 and TRBJ2-5, with D maybe TRBD2 (5 bases). Trimming stripped 3 bases from V and 3 bases from J, with 11 bases between. Germline loops: CDR1 SGHAT, CDR2 FQNNGV. The CDR3 covers 14 residues. The CDR3 nucleotides read TGTGCCAGCAGCTTTAGAACTAGGAAAGAGACCCAGTACTTC. It encodes CASSFRTRKETQYF. The full variable domain, in which reference TRBV11-2 and TRBJ2-5 provide the parts outside the CDR3, is EAGVAQSPRYKIIEKRQSVAFWCNPISGHATLYWYQQILGQGPKLLIQFQNNGVVDDSQLPKDRFSAERLKGVDSTLKIQPAKLEDSAVYLCASSFRTRKETQYFGPGTRLLVL.

This clonotype showed up just a few times. This chain connects TRBV9 to TRBJ2-4; 11 bases map to TRBD2. The V gene end was trimmed by 4 bases and the J gene end by 9 bases; junction bases not matched to a gene: 3. There are 13 residues in the CDR3. CDR1 and CDR2 from the germline V gene are SGDLS and YYNGEE. For the CDR3, the DNA is TGTGCCAGCAGCCCCGGGACTAGCGGCATTCAGTACTTC. Translating it yields CASSPGTSGIQYF.

This clonotype has ten or more counts. V and J are TRBV25-1 and TRBJ1-4, with a tentative D call TRBD1 (5 bases). The CDR3 extends over 14 amino acids. Germline-derived CDR1 and CDR2 are MGHDK and SYGVNS. The germline V and J ends were trimmed by 3 bases and 4 bases, with 9 bases remaining between them. The DNA for the CDR3 is TGTGCCAGCAGTGAGGTTGGGGGTAATGAAAAACTGTTTTTT. The encoded protein is CASSEVGGNEKLFF.

V is TRBV15 and J is TRBJ1-6; D might be TRBD1 (5 bases). CDR3 length equals 15 residues. The germline gives CDR1 LNHNV, CDR2 YYDKDF (reference sequence). Trimming stripped 8 bases from V and 7 bases from J, with 18 bases between. The CDR3 is CATQSGGRPNSPLHF. In DNA form, the CDR3 reads TGTGCCACCCAGTCGGGGGGTCGGCCCAATTCACCCCTCCACTTT.

The chain has TRBV6-6 and TRBJ1-4; D is unresolved. V was pared by 1 base and J by 7 bases, with 16 bases between. Germline-derived CDR1 and CDR2 are MNHNY and SVGAGI (reference sequence). CDR3 length equals 16 residues. The CDR3 spells CASSYYSAKRSEKLFF. As DNA, the CDR3 is TGTGCCAGCAGTTACTACTCAGCTAAGAGAAGTGAAAAACTGTTTTTT.

Of note for this clonotype: Relative to the germline gene, one junction end is altered; a read error may explain this. The rearrangement links TRBV30 to TRBJ2-2, with 7 bases aligning to TRBD1. CDR1 GTSNPN and CDR2 SVGIG come from the germline V gene (reference sequence). This CDR3 region has 14 residues. The DNA for the CDR3 is TGTGCCTGGAGTAAGACAGGGTTTACCGGGGAGCTGCTTTTT. It specifies CAWSKTGFTGELLF.

This chain joins TRBV20-1 and TRBJ1-4; D gene ambiguous. The CDR3 loop spans 12 amino acids. The V end lost 8 bases, the J end lost 4 bases, and 11 bases lay between the germline ends. Germline CDR1 is DFQATT and CDR2 is SNEGSKA (reference sequence). CDR3: CSSAGFNEKLFF. Here the CDR3 DNA reads TGCAGTTCGGCGGGCTTTAATGAAAAACTGTTTTTT.

This clonotype was seen at least ten times. The V gene is TRBV2, the J gene TRBJ2-2; 7 positions agree with TRBD1. This CDR3 is 17 amino acids long. Germline V gives CDR1 SNHLY, CDR2 FYNNEI. V lost 6 bases and J lost 0; bases outside the gene matches: 10. The CDR3, as DNA: TGTGCCAGCAGGGTCATACCGGGACAGACGAACACCGGGGAGCTGTTTTTT. Its protein is CASRVIPGQTNTGELFF.

This sequence joins TRBV7-2 and TRBJ2-5; 10 bases line up with TRBD2. CDR3 size: 14 residues. Germline trimming cut 5 bases from V and 4 bases from J; bases unmatched to any gene: 4. Germline CDR1 and CDR2: SGHTA and FQGNSA. The CDR3 sequence is CASSRAGGAETQYF. The CDR3 DNA follows: TGTGCCAGCAGCCGAGCGGGAGGGGCAGAGACCCAGTACTTC.

This sequence joins TRBV7-9 and TRBJ2-2, with TRBD1 matching over 8 bases. Germline V gene lookup returns CDR1 SEHNR and CDR2 FQNEAQ (reference sequence). This CDR3 has 15 amino acids. J lost 6 bases, V lost 5 bases, and 8 bases had no gene match. The CDR3 is CASSQHGTGAGELFF. The CDR3 nucleotides are TGTGCCAGCAGCCAACACGGGACAGGAGCCGGGGAGCTGTTTTTT.

This clonotype has at least ten counts. The chain carries TRBV10-3 and TRBJ2-1; 14 positions match TRBD2. Trimming at V came to 5 bases and at J to 9 bases, leaving 3 bases not matched to a gene. Germline CDR1 is ENHRY and CDR2 is SYGVKD. The CDR3 has 14 residues. As DNA, the CDR3 is TGTGCCATCAGTATGGGACTAGCGGGAGCTGAGCAGTTCTTC. Amino acids: CAISMGLAGAEQFF.

This clonotype was recorded many times. The chain combines TRBV19 with TRBJ2-3, with 8 bases fitting TRBD2. Germline V gene lookup returns CDR1 LNHDA and CDR2 SQIVND (reference sequence). The CDR3 is 16 residues long. V shed 3 bases, J shed 0 bases, and the junction held 5 bases outside the gene matches. The CDR3 region has the DNA TGTGCCAGTAGTATTCATAGCGGGAAGAGCACAGATACGCAGTATTTT. Amino acids: CASSIHSGKSTDTQYF.

This clonotype was observed a few times. The rearrangement uses TRBV10-1 and TRBJ2-1, with no clear D. The V end was cut by 3 bases, the J end by 6 bases, with 12 bases between. Germline V lookup: CDR1 WNHNN, CDR2 SYGVQD (reference sequence). The length of the CDR3 is 14 residues. CDR3 sequence: CASSESFVGNEQFF. The CDR3 DNA sequence: TGCGCCAGCAGTGAAAGTTTCGTAGGCAATGAGCAGTTCTTC.